This T cell receptor beta chain is from a study of CXCR3-negative and CXCR3-positive naive CD8 T cells (dated by TCRdb to the late 2010s). About the investigation overall: About 135 million TRB reads were obtained in total, roughly 1.5 +/- 0.3 million reads per library. The diversity and physicochemical repertoire analyses included 11 donors pooled from two independent experiments. The TRBV-TRBJ cluster analysis covered naive subsets from 5 donors and memory cells from 3 donors. What the study reported, not specific to this receptor: Similar TRBV-TRBJ usage was shown by naive CXCR3-negative and CXCR3-positive cells from the same donor, whereas distinct patterns were shown by memory cells. Comparably high repertoire diversity was found in both naive subsets, whereas much lower repertoire diversity was found in memory CD8+ T cells. Compared with CXCR3-negative naive cells, CXCR3-positive naive cells had TRB CDR3s with higher hydrophobicity (lower Kidera factor 4), lower energy, and higher strength and volume indices. Because CXCR3 expression was partially decreased after cryopreservation, freshly isolated PBMCs were used for most assays. Because surface CD5, which has been linked to self-reactivity in mice, was comparable between naive subsets, TCR interaction strength was also inferred from TRB CDR3 physicochemical properties.

Each CD8+ T cell subset was flow-sorted in triplicate, and 300,000 to 350,000 cells per subset were placed directly into RLT lysis buffer. To exclude memory contaminants, naive CD8+ T cells were stringently defined as CD45RO-CCR7+CD27+CD95-. Using standard density gradient centrifugation, peripheral blood mononuclear cells were isolated from buffy coats. Naive CXCR3-negative and CXCR3-positive CD8+ T cells were flow-sorted on a FACSAria III. Total RNA was extracted from sorted cells using an RNeasy Mini Kit. No count is logged; frequency rates this clonotype as medium-sized (0.01 to 0.1%). This receptor's antigen is unknown. Sequencing took place on a NextSeq 550. The Human TCR Profiling Kit (MiLaboratory) was used to make UMI-labeled 5' RACE TRB cDNA libraries. cDNA synthesis used the entire amount of extracted RNA, and PCR amplification then used the entire amount of cDNA produced. Libraries were prepared in parallel with an identical number of PCR cycles. The authors' pipeline ran thus. MIGEC and MiXCR extracted about 50,000 +/- 10,000 unique UMI-labeled TRB cDNA molecules per library, requiring at least two reads per UMI. On average, each library contained about 40,000 +/- 10,000 functional in-frame TRB CDR3 nucleotide clonotypes without stop codons. After downsampling to 5000 UMI-labeled TRB molecules per sample, diversity metrics, including normalized Shannon-Wiener and Chao1, were computed in VDJtools. Clonotype-size-weighted physicochemical properties of the central five CDR3 residues (interaction energy, strength, volume and Kidera factor 4) were computed in VDJtools. TCRdb reprocessed the reads and assigns one entry to each CDR3 protein sequence, leaving out DNA. TCRdb's processing, not the authors', yielded these V and J calls. The sample's table lists a count of 6,000 to 8,500 distinct CDR3 sequences. The ten biggest clones cover 1.2% of the sample.

CDR1 and CDR2, looked up from the germline V gene (reference sequence), are LNHNV and YYDKDF. Including the terminal cysteine and phenylalanine, the CDR3 comprises 18 residues. A DNA sequence was not provided. This receptor was identified in a human donor in good health. Some clones in this sample may be carry-over from other donors' samples. The specimen was naive CXCR3+ CD8+ T cells from blood. This specimen's cell subset or site label, interpreted: CD45RO-CCR7+CD27+CD95- naive CD8+ T cells expressing CXCR3 (TNR3+). The chain is encoded by TRBV15 joined to TRBJ2-1; checking the TCRdb D call of TRBD2 is not possible without DNA. The CDR3 protein: CATSRDRAGGHRGNEQFF.